This T cell receptor (beta chain) was sequenced for a study of Graves' ophthalmopathy and Graves' hyperthyroidism. Study results and caveats: The model's ophthalmopathy progression predictions had about 69% sensitivity and less than 75% specificity. Discrimination between ophthalmopathy and stable hyperthyroidism by a 13-signature model showed about 88% sensitivity and more than 65% specificity.

Per the germline V gene, CDR1 is SGHAT and CDR2 is FQDESV (reference sequence). V lost 2 bases and J lost 2, with 21 bases in between. The CDR3 is 18 residues long. PBMCs originated in less than 11 ml of fresh peripheral blood. RNA transcripts provided the template for amplifying TCR beta CDR3 regions. HTBI-primed first-round RT-PCR preceded second-round multiplex PCR. Each CDR3 protein gets one entry after TCRdb re-called the multiplex PCR reads with MiXCR. The sample consists of 200,000 to 300,000 distinct CDR3 sequences, around 45% of them appearing once. This clonotype was found a few times. Antigen: not known.

This chain links TRBV11-1 with TRBJ1-2; D is perhaps TRBD1 (6 bases). The sequence was collected from an adult man with Graves' ophthalmopathy. The sequencing input was peripheral blood. In DNA, the CDR3 is TGTGCCAGCAGCTTAAGGGGGGCCAAGTACAGTCCCAACTATGGCTACACCTTC. It encodes CASSLRGAKYSPNYGYTF.